The 28 T cell receptor beta chains below were found in one sample sequenced in a study of cytomegalovirus exposure and HLA in healthy donors. PCR amplification relied on 60 Vbeta primers (plus 13 Jbeta primers). Clones were sequenced by immunoSEQ multiplex PCR, and TCRdb holds only the in-frame ones, with some missing. Among roughly 250,000 clones listed, approximately 84% were seen once. Sequencing was done on a sample of PBMCs. These receptors were taken from a woman in her thirties or forties in good health and CMV-seropositive.

This chain links TRBV28 with TRBJ1-1, with 7 bases that match TRBD1. The length of the CDR3 is 16 residues. Germline-derived CDR1 and CDR2 are MDHEN and SYDVKM. Trimming took 6 bases from V and 4 from J; bases not matched to a gene: 14. The chain's CDR3 is CASRLGQRFLGTEAFF. CDR3 DNA sequence: TGTGCCAGCAGATTGGGACAGCGATTCCTGGGCACTGAAGCTTTCTTT.

This chain uses TRBV27 with TRBJ2-3, with TRBD2 identical over 9 bases. The germline V gene has CDR1 MNHEY and CDR2 SMNVEV (reference sequence). The length of the CDR3 is 14 residues. Trimming removed 6 bases from V and 5 bases from J; junction bases left unmatched: 6. The CDR3 nucleotides read TGTGCCAGCAGCCCTACTAGCGGGCGAGATACGCAGTATTTT. It translates to CASSPTSGRDTQYF.

The chain links TRBV4-3 to TRBJ1-2; the match to TRBD1 covers 7 bases. Germline CDR1 LGHNA, CDR2 YSLEER. V lost 2 bases to trimming and J lost 10 bases; unmatched junction nucleotides: 10. The CDR3 consists of 14 residues. The CDR3: CASSQKSPGTVYTF. CDR3 sequence (DNA): TGCGCCAGCAGCCAAAAGTCCCCCGGGACAGTCTACACCTTC.

The rearrangement links TRBV7-9 to TRBJ2-1; 14 bases align to TRBD2. The germline gives CDR1 SEHNR, CDR2 FQNEAQ (reference sequence). After removal of 4 bases from V and 5 bases from J, the junction contained 7 bases not matched to a gene. The CDR3 is 17 residues long. The CDR3 loop reads CASSWPGLAGANNEQFF. In DNA, the CDR3 is TGTGCCAGCAGCTGGCCGGGACTAGCGGGAGCCAACAATGAGCAGTTCTTC. The full variable domain, in which reference TRBV7-9 and TRBJ2-1 provide the parts outside the CDR3, is DTGVSQNPRHKITKRGQNVTFRCDPISEHNRLYWYRQTLGQGPEFLTYFQNEAQLEKSRLLSDRFSAERPKGSFSTLEIQRTEQGDSAMYLCASSWPGLAGANNEQFFGPGTRLTVL.

Note on this clone: The sample has other DNA sequences that encode this CDR3 too. V is TRBV7-8 and J is TRBJ2-7; TRBD1 agrees at 8 bases. CDR1 and CDR2 from the germline V gene are SGHVS and FQNEAQ. Unmatched junction bases numbered 3, after V lost 3 bases and J lost 2 bases. The CDR3 is made up of 14 amino acids. The CDR3 loop is CASSFAGGPYEQYF. In DNA, the CDR3 is TGTGCCAGCAGCTTCGCAGGGGGCCCCTACGAGCAGTACTTC.

In this sample, this clone turned up once. The rearrangement links TRBV6-6 to TRBJ2-7, with D uncertain. Germline V gene sequence: CDR1 MNHNY, CDR2 SVGAGI (reference sequence). Between the trimmed V and J ends, which lost 2 bases and 1 base, there was a span of 6 bases. The CDR3 totals 13 residues. CDR3 region: CASSYGPSYEQYF. The CDR3, as DNA: TGTGCCAGCAGTTACGGGCCGTCCTACGAGCAGTACTTC.

In its sample, this clone was seen a few times. The chain carries TRBV6-5 and TRBJ1-2; weak D call: TRBD1 (6 bases). V lost 7 bases, J lost 4 bases, and 10 bases lay in between. CDR1 and CDR2 (germline): MNHEY, SVGAGI. The CDR3 loop spans 12 amino acids. The CDR3 region is CASKGGLYGYTF. CDR3 DNA sequence: TGTGCCAGCAAGGGGGGGCTCTATGGCTACACCTTC.

The V gene is TRBV5-1, the J gene TRBJ2-7, with 9 nucleotides matching TRBD2. CDR3 size: 14 residues. Germline values: CDR1 SGHRS, CDR2 YFSETQ. The CDR3 sequence: CAAAERAGGYEQYF. The CDR3 DNA is TGCGCAGCTGCGGAGAGGGCGGGAGGGTACGAGCAGTACTTC.

This rearrangement joins TRBV27 to TRBJ2-7, with a weak D call TRBD2 (6 bases). CDR3 length: 16 amino acids. V lost 5 bases and J lost 1, with 18 bases in between. The germline gives CDR1 MNHEY, CDR2 SMNVEV (reference sequence). The CDR3 region is CASSRVGGVLSYEQYF. In nucleotides, the CDR3 is TGTGCCAGCAGTAGGGTCGGGGGAGTGCTTTCCTACGAGCAGTACTTC.

The chain is built from TRBV6-1 and TRBJ2-1, with TRBD2 identical over 7 bases. Germline values: CDR1 MNHNS, CDR2 SASEGT. The junction had 14 bases not matched to a gene; V was cut back by 0 bases and J by 9 bases. The CDR3 loop spans 17 amino acids. This CDR3 is CASSEARASGYPSEQFF. CDR3 coding DNA: TGTGCCAGCAGTGAAGCGCGGGCTAGCGGATACCCATCTGAGCAGTTCTTC.

The chain employs TRBV7-8 and TRBJ2-1, with 13 positions matching TRBD2. Germline V CDR1 and CDR2: SGHVS, FQNEAQ. The V segment lost 5 bases and the J segment 0 bases; nucleotides outside the gene matches: 10. The CDR3 loop spans 19 amino acids. The CDR3 spells CASSVTSGRAVGSYNEQFF. In DNA, the CDR3 is TGTGCCAGCAGCGTAACTAGCGGGAGGGCCGTAGGCTCCTACAATGAGCAGTTCTTC.

This rearrangement joins TRBV2 to TRBJ2-7, with 10 bases lining up with TRBD1. The CDR3 runs to 15 residues. The germline gives CDR1 SNHLY, CDR2 FYNNEI. The trim removed 2 bases at V and 7 bases at J, leaving 8 bases unmatched. The CDR3, as DNA: TGTGCCAGCAGTGAAAAGGACAGGGGGGTGGAGGAGCAGTACTTC. Residues: CASSEKDRGVEEQYF.

The chain links TRBV27 to TRBJ1-5, with TRBD1 matching 9 bases. There are 15 residues in the CDR3. CDR1 and CDR2 from the germline V gene are MNHEY and SMNVEV (reference sequence). The V gene end was trimmed by 6 bases and the J gene end by 5 bases; junction bases not matched to a gene: 8. CDR3 nucleotide sequence: TGTGCCAGCAGAATACAGGGGGCGAACTATCAGCCCCAGCATTTT. Translating it yields CASRIQGANYQPQHF.

The chain employs TRBV27 and TRBJ1-5; 7 bases agree with TRBD1. The CDR3 has 15 amino acids. Germline CDR1 reads MNHEY; CDR2 reads SMNVEV (reference sequence). V was clipped by 10 bases and J by 2 bases; unmatched bases: 11. The CDR3 loop reads CANKTGDGGNQPQHF. In DNA, the CDR3 is TGTGCCAACAAAACAGGGGATGGAGGCAATCAGCCCCAGCATTTT.

The genes are TRBV7-9 and TRBJ1-1; D might be TRBD1 (6 bases). There are 13 residues in the CDR3. Germline V lookup: CDR1 SEHNR, CDR2 FQNEAQ (reference sequence). The V gene lost 7 bases and the J gene lost 7 bases, with 16 bases spanning the gap. CDR3 nucleotides: TGTGCCAGCATCTTCACAGGGAATGATGAAGCTTTCTTT. Translation gives CASIFTGNDEAFF.

The chain joins TRBV19 to TRBJ2-2; TRBD2 matches at 7 bases. CDR1 is LNHDA and CDR2 is SQIVND in the germline V gene (reference sequence). The trim removed 3 bases at V and 6 bases at J, leaving 1 base unmatched. CDR3 length: 13 residues. The CDR3 DNA reads TGTGCCAGTAGTATTGGGGGGGCCGGGGAGCTGTTTTTT. This gives the protein CASSIGGAGELFF.

This rearrangement joins TRBV7-8 to TRBJ2-1; TRBD2 matches 12 bases. The CDR3 covers 17 residues. Germline V CDR1 and CDR2: SGHVS, FQNEAQ. The V and J ends lost 4 bases and 2 bases, in that order; junction bases with no gene match: 6. The CDR3 region is CASSSLAGGVTYNEQFF. CDR3 in DNA: TGTGCCAGCAGCTCCCTAGCGGGAGGGGTGACCTACAATGAGCAGTTCTTC.

The V and J genes are TRBV18 and TRBJ1-5, with 11 bases identical to TRBD1. CDR3 length equals 15 residues. Losses at the gene ends were 3 bases for V and 7 bases for J; bases not matched to a gene: 5. Per germline, CDR1 KGHSH and CDR2 LQKENI. The CDR3 protein is CASSPIGTGGQPQHF. CDR3 DNA: TGTGCCAGCTCACCCATAGGGACAGGGGGGCAGCCCCAGCATTTT.

This sequence joins TRBV25-1 and TRBJ2-7, with TRBD2 as a possible D gene (5 bases). CDR1 and CDR2 (germline): MGHDK, SYGVNS. The CDR3 totals 15 residues. The V gene lost 6 bases and the J gene lost 4 bases, with 19 bases spanning the gap. The CDR3 reads CASSGNNLLAYEQYF. The CDR3 bases are TGTGCCAGCAGCGGGAATAATCTCCTGGCTTACGAGCAGTACTTC.

The chain is built from TRBV12-5 and TRBJ1-3, with D unresolved. V was clipped by 3 bases and J by 0 bases, with 3 bases between them. The CDR3 sequence is 13 residues long. The germline CDR1 and CDR2 sequences are LGHNT and FRNRAP. For the CDR3, the DNA is TGTGCTAGTGGTTTCTTCTCTGGAAACACCATATATTTT. It specifies CASGFFSGNTIYF.

The V gene is TRBV18, the J gene TRBJ1-1; D is undetermined. The CDR3 contains 14 residues. CDR1 KGHSH and CDR2 LQKENI come from the germline V gene. The V and J ends lost 2 bases and 3 bases respectively, with 10 bases between them. The CDR3 nucleotides are TGTGCCAGCTCACCAACACCCACACACACTGAAGCTTTCTTT. It specifies CASSPTPTHTEAFF.

CDR3 amino acids: CASSPTSAGTDTQYF. In DNA form, the CDR3 reads TGCGCCAGCAGCCCCACTAGCGCGGGGACAGATACGCAGTATTTT. This chain connects TRBV5-1 to TRBJ2-3; TRBD2 aligns across 7 bases. This CDR3 has 15 residues. V was clipped by 4 bases and J by 3 bases; unmatched bases: 8. The V gene's germline CDR1 is SGHRS and CDR2 YFSETQ.

The chain is built from TRBV7-2 and TRBJ1-2, with 10 bases that match TRBD1. CDR1 and CDR2 from the germline V gene are SGHTA and FQGNSA. The CDR3 extends over 15 amino acids. Losses at the gene ends were 1 base for V and 6 bases for J; bases not matched to a gene: 5. In DNA, the CDR3 is TGTGCCAGCAGCTTAGGTAGACAGGGGGCCGATGGCTACACCTTC. This sequence encodes CASSLGRQGADGYTF. Using reference TRBV7-2 and TRBJ1-2 for the parts outside the CDR3, the full variable domain is GAGVSQSPSNKVTEKGKDVELRCDPISGHTALYWYRQSLGQGLEFLIYFQGNSAPDKSGLPSDRFSAERTGGSVSTLTIQRTQQEDSAVYLCASSLGRQGADGYTFGSGTRLTVV.

The chain has TRBV7-8 and TRBJ1-5; D gene ambiguous. The ends were cut back, 5 bases at V and 5 bases at J, with 10 bases in the middle. Germline CDR1 and CDR2: SGHVS and FQNEAQ. This CDR3 has 13 residues. The CDR3 loop reads CASSIGRYQPQHF. The CDR3 nucleotides read TGTGCCAGCAGCATTGGGAGGTATCAGCCCCAGCATTTT.

This rearrangement joins TRBV4-1 to TRBJ2-2, with 8 bases that match TRBD2. The J segment lost 6 bases and the V segment lost 6 bases, leaving 6 bases of the junction unmatched. The V gene's germline CDR1 is MGHRA and CDR2 YSYEKL. The CDR3 contains 14 residues. The CDR3: CASRTPGLAGELFF. The CDR3 DNA reads as TGCGCCAGCAGAACGCCGGGACTAGCCGGGGAGCTGTTTTTT.

The V gene is TRBV7-2, the J gene TRBJ2-3; TRBD2 matches at 8 bases. The CDR3 has 17 amino acids. The V gene's germline CDR1 is SGHTA and CDR2 FQGNSA. J gave up 1 base and V 5 bases, and 11 bases lay outside the gene matches. The CDR3 is CASSGGQRELGTDTQYF. The CDR3, as DNA: TGTGCCAGCAGCGGCGGCCAGCGGGAGTTGGGCACAGATACGCAGTATTTT.

The V gene is TRBV28, the J gene TRBJ2-7; 7 bases are a match to TRBD1. With 6 bases clipped from V and 2 bases from J, the junction kept 7 bases outside the gene matches. Germline values: CDR1 MDHEN, CDR2 SYDVKM. The CDR3 is made up of 14 amino acids. This CDR3 is CASSHGQAPYEQYF. The CDR3 DNA sequence: TGTGCCAGCAGCCACGGACAGGCCCCCTACGAGCAGTACTTC.

The chain is built from TRBV18 and TRBJ1-1; 10 bases line up with TRBD1. This CDR3 has 16 residues. CDR1 is KGHSH and CDR2 is LQKENI in the germline V gene. Trimming removed 5 bases from V and 0 bases from J; junction bases left unmatched: 6. The DNA for the CDR3 is TGTGCCAGCTCAGAGGGGACAGGGGATTTGAACACTGAAGCTTTCTTT. Translation: CASSEGTGDLNTEAFF. Filled out from reference TRBV18 and TRBJ1-1, the complete variable domain reads NAGVMQNPRHLVRRRGQEARLRCSPMKGHSHVYWYRQLPEEGLKFMVYLQKENIIDESGMPKERFSAEFPKEGPSILRIQQVVRGDSAAYFCASSEGTGDLNTEAFFGQGTRLTVV.